A selection of T cell receptor beta chains follows, all from one sample in a study of control samples from healthy donors and cancer patients. Clones were sequenced by immunoSEQ multiplex PCR, and TCRdb holds only the in-frame ones, with some missing. The repertoire holds tens of thousands of clones, approximately 87% seen once, with approximately 2.3% in the top ten. Specimen: PBMCs. These receptors came from a woman aged 45-65 years with head and neck cancer. Each CDR3 is given with its conserved first and last residue.

j_gene,len,v_gene,CDR3aa
TRBJ1-6,13,TRBV28,CASSLPGYSPLHF
TRBJ2-2,15,TRBV5-1,CASSYRQGEAGELFF
TRBJ1-2,13,TRBV5-1,CASSLEVSGGYTF
TRBJ1-5,15,TRBV5-1,CASSLGDRPNQPQHF
TRBJ2-3,14,TRBV2,CATHRDRVGDTQYF
TRBJ1-1,12,TRBV2,CASSAENTEAFF
TRBJ1-5,15,TRBV28,CASRARKGSNQPQHF
TRBJ2-3,18,TRBV15,CATSRDLRGKKSTDTQYF
TRBJ2-2,14,TRBV3-1/TRBV3-2,CASFSGGFTGELFF
TRBJ1-3,16,TRBV5-1,CASSRAGTASGNTIYF
TRBJ2-2,16,TRBV28,CASSPPRGANTGELFF
TRBJ1-5,15,TRBV6-5,CASNPGSGGNQPQHF
TRBJ2-3,14,TRBV6-5,CASSPGVRTDTQYF
TRBJ2-7,14,TRBV18,CASSARSHGLEQYF
TRBJ2-1,14,TRBV2,CASRAGTGKGEQFF
TRBJ1-1,13,TRBV5-1,CASSPRTYTEAFF
TRBJ1-4,15,TRBV5-4,CASSFKRGDNEKLFF
TRBJ2-1,16,TRBV5-1,CASSLAPGGLDNEQFF
TRBJ1-1,12,TRBV27,CASSSGFTEAFF
TRBJ2-1,17,TRBV5-1,CASSSQGTFSSYNEQFF
TRBJ1-2,16,TRBV10-1,CASSESLGGAVSGYTF
TRBJ2-4,17,TRBV2,CASSERTGVLAKNIQYF
TRBJ1-1,14,TRBV19,CASSPDRGWTEAFF
TRBJ1-3,14,TRBV5-1,CASSLGGEGNTIYF
TRBJ1-2,12,TRBV28,CASSLKYDGYTF
TRBJ2-2,16,TRBV5-1,CASGGSGMINTGELFF
TRBJ1-6,14,TRBV6-6,CASSYSKNNSPLHF
TRBJ1-5,16,TRBV19,CASSFTPAGRNQPQHF
TRBJ2-7,16,TRBV19,CASRTDHKLTTGEQYF
TRBJ2-2,13,TRBV5-4,CACHKGNTGELFF
TRBJ2-1,18,TRBV14,CASSQPARASGGYNEQFF
TRBJ2-5,14,TRBV25-1,CASSEKGHRETQYF
TRBJ1-6,15,TRBV6-5,CASSTRDGYNSPLHF
TRBJ1-2,12,TRBV28,CASSLSIGGYTF
TRBJ1-1,15,TRBV14,CASSQLSFDPRGAFF
TRBJ2-1,14,TRBV11-2,CASSLQGRGNEQFF
TRBJ1-5,16,TRBV28,CASSPPRLLSNQPQHF
TRBJ2-7,14,TRBV27,CASRTGTVDYEQYF
TRBJ1-1,12,TRBV7-9,CASRGYSAEAFF
TRBJ1-5,13,TRBV6-6,CASSEGQGQPQHF
TRBJ1-4,16,TRBV5-1,CASSFGGDATNEKLFF
TRBJ1-3,14,TRBV19,CASSSGTSGNTIYF
TRBJ2-5,15,TRBV9,CASSVAAQGQETQYF
TRBJ2-2,15,TRBV18,CASSPPAGGRGELFF
TRBJ1-2,14,TRBV5-1,CASSAQTGTYGYTF
TRBJ2-1,15,TRBV5-1,CASSLAGGAYNEQFF